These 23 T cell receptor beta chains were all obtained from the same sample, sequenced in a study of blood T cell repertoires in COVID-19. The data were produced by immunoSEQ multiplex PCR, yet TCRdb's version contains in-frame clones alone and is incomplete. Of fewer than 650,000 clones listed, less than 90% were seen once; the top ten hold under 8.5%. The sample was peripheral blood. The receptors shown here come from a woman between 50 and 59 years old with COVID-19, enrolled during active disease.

Here the CDR3 DNA reads TGTGCCAGTACCAGCGTGAGAGGGATCGCTGGAAACACCATATATTTT. This translates into CASTSVRGIAGNTIYF. This chain connects TRBV19 to TRBJ1-3; D gene unclear. The germline V gene has CDR1 LNHDA and CDR2 SQIVND (reference sequence). The CDR3 runs to 16 residues. The V end lost 7 bases, the J end lost 2 bases, and 18 bases lay between the germline ends.

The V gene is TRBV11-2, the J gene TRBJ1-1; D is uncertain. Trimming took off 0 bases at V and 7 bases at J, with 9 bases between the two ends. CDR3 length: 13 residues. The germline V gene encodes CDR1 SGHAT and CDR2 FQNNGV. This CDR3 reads CASSLDIPGEAFF. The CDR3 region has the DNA TGTGCCAGCAGCTTAGATATCCCGGGTGAAGCTTTCTTT.

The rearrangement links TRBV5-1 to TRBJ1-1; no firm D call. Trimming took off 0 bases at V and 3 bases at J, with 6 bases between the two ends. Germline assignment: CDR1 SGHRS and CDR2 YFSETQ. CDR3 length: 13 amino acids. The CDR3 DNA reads TGCGCCAGCAGCTTGGAAACGGACACTGAAGCTTTCTTT. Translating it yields CASSLETDTEAFF. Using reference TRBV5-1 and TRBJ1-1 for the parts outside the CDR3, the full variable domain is KAGVTQTPRYLIKTRGQQVTLSCSPISGHRSVSWYQQTPGQGLQFLFEYFSETQRNKGNFPGRFSGRQFSNSRSEMNVSTLELGDSALYLCASSLETDTEAFFGQGTRLTVV.

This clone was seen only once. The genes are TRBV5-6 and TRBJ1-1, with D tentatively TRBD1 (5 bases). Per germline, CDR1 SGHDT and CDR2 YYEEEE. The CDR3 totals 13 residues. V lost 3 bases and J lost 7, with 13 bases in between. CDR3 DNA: TGTGCCAGCAGCTGGGACTTCTCGGTTGAAGCTTTCTTT. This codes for CASSWDFSVEAFF.

The CDR3 loop is CATSDFGGTYNEQFF. The CDR3 bases are TGTGCCACCAGTGATTTCGGGGGAACCTACAATGAGCAGTTCTTC. The V and J genes are TRBV24-1 and TRBJ2-1; weak D call: TRBD2 (6 bases). The CDR3 is 15 amino acids. Germline V gene sequence: CDR1 KGHDR, CDR2 SFDVKD. Trimming removed 1 base at V and 2 bases at J, with 8 bases between.

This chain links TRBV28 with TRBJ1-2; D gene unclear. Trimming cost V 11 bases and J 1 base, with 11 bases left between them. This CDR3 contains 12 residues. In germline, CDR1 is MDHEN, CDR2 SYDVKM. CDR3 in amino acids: CAAEGDNYGYTF. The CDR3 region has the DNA TGTGCCGCCGAGGGAGATAACTATGGCTACACCTTC.

CDR3 nucleotides: TGTGCCAGCAGCGTAGCTATGGGCTCGGGGGGCTACACCTTC. The encoded protein is CASSVAMGSGGYTF. This chain links TRBV9 with TRBJ1-2; D remains unclear. Trimming pared 0 bases from V and 8 bases from J, leaving 14 bases between. There are 14 residues in the CDR3. CDR1 is SGDLS, CDR2 YYNGEE, per germline.

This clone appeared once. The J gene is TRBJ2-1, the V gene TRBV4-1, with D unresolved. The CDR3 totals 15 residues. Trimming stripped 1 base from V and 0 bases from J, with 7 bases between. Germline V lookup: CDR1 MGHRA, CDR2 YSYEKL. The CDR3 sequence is CASSQGHGSYNEQFF. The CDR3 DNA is TGCGCCAGCAGCCAAGGTCACGGCTCCTACAATGAGCAGTTCTTC.

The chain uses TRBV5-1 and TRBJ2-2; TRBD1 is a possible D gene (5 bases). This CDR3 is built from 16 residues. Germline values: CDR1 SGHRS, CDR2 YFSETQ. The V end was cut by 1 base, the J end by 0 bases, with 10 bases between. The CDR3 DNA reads TGCGCCAGCAGCTTGAGTACAGGCGCGAACACCGGGGAGCTGTTTTTT. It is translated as CASSLSTGANTGELFF.

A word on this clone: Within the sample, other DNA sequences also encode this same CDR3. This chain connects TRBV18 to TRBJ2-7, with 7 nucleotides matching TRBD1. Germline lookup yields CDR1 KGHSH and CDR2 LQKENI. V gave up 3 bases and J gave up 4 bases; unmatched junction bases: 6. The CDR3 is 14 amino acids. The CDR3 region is CASSPKTGFYEQYF. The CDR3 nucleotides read TGTGCCAGCTCACCGAAGACAGGGTTTTACGAGCAGTACTTC.

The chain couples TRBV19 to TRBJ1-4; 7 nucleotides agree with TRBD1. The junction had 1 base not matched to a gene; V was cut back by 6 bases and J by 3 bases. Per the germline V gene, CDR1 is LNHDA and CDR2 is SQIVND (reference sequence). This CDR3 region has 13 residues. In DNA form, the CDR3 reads TGTGCCAGTAGGGGACAGTCTAATGAAAAACTGTTTTTT. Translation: CASRGQSNEKLFF.

The CDR3 DNA reads TGTGCCAGCAGGTATGGCCAGGGTGGCTACACCTTC. Amino acids: CASRYGQGGYTF. The rearrangement joins TRBV7-9 to TRBJ1-2; tentatively, D is TRBD1 (5 bases). The CDR3 is 12 residues long. The germline CDR1 and CDR2 sequences are SEHNR and FQNEAQ (reference sequence). V was trimmed by 6 bases and J by 7 bases, leaving 12 bases between them.

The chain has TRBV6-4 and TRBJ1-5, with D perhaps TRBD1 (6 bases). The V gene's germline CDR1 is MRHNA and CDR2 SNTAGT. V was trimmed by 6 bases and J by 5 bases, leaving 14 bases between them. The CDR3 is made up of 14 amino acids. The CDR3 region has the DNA TGTGCCAGCAGCCCTGACAGGATCGATCAGCCCCAGCATTTT. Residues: CASSPDRIDQPQHF.

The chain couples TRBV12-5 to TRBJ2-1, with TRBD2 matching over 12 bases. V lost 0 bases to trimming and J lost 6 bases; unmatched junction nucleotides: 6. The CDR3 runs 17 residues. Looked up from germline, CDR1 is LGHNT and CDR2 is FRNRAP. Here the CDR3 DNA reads TGTGCTAGTGGTTTGGTGCTAGCGGGGGGGCCCGGCAATGAGCAGTTCTTC. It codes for CASGLVLAGGPGNEQFF. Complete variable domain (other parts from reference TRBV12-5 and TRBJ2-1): DARVTQTPRHKVTEMGQEVTMRCQPILGHNTVFWYRQTMMQGLELLAYFRNRAPLDDSGMPKDRFSAEMPDATLATLKIQPSEPRDSAVYFCASGLVLAGGPGNEQFFGPGTRLTVL.

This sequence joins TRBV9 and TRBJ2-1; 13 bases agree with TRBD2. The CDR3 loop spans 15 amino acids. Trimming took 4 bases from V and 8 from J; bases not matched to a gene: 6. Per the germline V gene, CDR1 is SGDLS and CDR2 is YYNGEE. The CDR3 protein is CASSPWTSGGYEQFF. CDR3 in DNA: TGTGCCAGCAGCCCGTGGACTAGCGGGGGCTATGAGCAGTTCTTC.

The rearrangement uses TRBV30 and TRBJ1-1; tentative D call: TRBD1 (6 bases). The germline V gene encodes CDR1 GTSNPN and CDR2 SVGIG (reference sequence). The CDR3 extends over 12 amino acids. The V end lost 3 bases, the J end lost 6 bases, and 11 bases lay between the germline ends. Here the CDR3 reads CAWRYTGSEAFF. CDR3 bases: TGTGCCTGGAGATACACAGGGTCTGAAGCTTTCTTT.

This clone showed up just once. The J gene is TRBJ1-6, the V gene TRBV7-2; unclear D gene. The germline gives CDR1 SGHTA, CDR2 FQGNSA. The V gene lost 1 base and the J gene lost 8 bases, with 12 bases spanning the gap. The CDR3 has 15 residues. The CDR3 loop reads CASSLGGPPDSPLHF. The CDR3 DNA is TGTGCCAGCAGCTTAGGAGGGCCCCCTGATTCACCCCTCCACTTT.

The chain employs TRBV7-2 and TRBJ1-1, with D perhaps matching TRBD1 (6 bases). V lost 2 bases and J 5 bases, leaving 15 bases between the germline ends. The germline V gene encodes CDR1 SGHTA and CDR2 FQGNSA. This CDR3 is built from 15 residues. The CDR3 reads CASSLNAGEGTEAFF. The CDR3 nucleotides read TGTGCCAGCAGCTTAAACGCAGGGGAGGGAACTGAAGCTTTCTTT.

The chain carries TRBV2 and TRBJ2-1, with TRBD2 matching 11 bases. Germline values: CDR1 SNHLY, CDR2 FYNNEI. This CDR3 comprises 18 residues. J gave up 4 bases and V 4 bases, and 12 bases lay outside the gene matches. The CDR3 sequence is CASSALAGGSLSYNEQFF. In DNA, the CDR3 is TGTGCCAGCAGTGCCCTAGCGGGAGGCAGCCTTTCGTACAATGAGCAGTTCTTC.

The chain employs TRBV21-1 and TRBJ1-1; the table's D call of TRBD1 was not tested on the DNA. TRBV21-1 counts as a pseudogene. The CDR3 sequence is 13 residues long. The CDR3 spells CASRDKPNTEAFF. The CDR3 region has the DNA TGTGCCAGCCGGGACAAACCGAACACTGAAGCTTTCTTT.

Here the CDR3 reads CASSIWGQGSTEAFF. The CDR3 region has the DNA TGTGCCAGTAGCATCTGGGGACAGGGATCAACTGAAGCTTTCTTT. The genes are TRBV19 and TRBJ1-1; 9 bases match TRBD1. Germline V gives CDR1 LNHDA, CDR2 SQIVND (reference sequence). The CDR3 extends over 15 amino acids. The J segment lost 5 bases and the V segment lost 6 bases, leaving 10 bases of the junction unmatched.

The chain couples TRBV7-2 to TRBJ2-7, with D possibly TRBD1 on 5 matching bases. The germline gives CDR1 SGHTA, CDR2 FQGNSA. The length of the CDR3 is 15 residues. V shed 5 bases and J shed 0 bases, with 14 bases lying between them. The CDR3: CASSITGSTSYEQYF. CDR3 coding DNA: TGTGCCAGCAGCATTACAGGTTCCACCTCCTACGAGCAGTACTTC.

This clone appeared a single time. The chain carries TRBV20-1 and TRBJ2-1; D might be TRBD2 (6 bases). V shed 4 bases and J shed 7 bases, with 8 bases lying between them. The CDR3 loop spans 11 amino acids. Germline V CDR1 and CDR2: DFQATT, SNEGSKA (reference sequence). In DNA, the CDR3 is TGCAGTGCTACAGGGAGGAATGAGCAGTTCTTC. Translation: CSATGRNEQFF.